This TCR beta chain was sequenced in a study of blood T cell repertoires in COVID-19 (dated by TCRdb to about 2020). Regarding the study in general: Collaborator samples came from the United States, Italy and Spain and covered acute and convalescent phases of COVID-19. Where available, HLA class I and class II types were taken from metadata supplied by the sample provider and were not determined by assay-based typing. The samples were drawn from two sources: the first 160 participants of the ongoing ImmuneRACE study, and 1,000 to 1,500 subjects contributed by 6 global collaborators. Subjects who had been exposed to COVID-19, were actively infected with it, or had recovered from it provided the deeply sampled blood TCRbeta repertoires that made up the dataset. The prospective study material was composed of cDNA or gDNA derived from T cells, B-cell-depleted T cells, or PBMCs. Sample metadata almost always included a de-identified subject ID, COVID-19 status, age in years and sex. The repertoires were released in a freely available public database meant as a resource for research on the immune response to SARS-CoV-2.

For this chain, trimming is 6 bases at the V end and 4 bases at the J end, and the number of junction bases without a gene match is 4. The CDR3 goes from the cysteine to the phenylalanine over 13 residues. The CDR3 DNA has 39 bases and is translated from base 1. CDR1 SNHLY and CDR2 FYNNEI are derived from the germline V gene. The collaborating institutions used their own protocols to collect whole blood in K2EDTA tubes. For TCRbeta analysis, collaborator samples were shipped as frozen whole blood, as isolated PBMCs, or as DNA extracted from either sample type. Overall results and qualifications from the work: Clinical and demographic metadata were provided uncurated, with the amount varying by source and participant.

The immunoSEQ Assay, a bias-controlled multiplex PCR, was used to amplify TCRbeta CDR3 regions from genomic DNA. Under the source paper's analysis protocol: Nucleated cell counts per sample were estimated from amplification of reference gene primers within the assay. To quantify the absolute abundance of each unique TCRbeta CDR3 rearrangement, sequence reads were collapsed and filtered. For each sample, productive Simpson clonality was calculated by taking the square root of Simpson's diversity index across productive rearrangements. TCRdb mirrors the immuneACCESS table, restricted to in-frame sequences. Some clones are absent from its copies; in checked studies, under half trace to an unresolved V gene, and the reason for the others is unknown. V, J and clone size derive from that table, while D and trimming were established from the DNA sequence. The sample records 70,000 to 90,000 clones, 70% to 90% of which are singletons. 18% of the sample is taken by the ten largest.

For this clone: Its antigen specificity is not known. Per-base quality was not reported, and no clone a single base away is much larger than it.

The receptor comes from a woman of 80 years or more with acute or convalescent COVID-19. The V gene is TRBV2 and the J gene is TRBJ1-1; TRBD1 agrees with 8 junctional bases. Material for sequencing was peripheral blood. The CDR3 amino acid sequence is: CASSPDRGTEAFF. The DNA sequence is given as TGTGCCAGCAGCCCAGACAGGGGCACTGAAGCTTTCTTT.